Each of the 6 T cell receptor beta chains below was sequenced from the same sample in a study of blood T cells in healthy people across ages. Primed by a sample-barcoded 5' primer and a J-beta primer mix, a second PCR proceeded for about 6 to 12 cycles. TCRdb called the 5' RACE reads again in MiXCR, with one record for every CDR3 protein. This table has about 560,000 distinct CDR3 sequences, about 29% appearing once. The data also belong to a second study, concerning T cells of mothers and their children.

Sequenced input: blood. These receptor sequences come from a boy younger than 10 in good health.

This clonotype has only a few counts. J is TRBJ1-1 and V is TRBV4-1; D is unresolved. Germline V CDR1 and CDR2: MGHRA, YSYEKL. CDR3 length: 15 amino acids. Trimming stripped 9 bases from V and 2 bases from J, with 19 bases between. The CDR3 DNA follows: TGCGCCAGTATATACCGGCCGGGAACCAACACTGAAGCTTTCTTT. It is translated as CASIYRPGTNTEAFF.

CDR3 nucleotides: TGTGCTAGTGGTCCAACAGGGGACTCGTACGGCGAAGCTTTCTTT. Amino acid sequence: CASGPTGDSYGEAFF. This chain connects TRBV12-5 to TRBJ1-1; 7 bases map to TRBD1. CDR3 length: 15 residues. V was clipped by 5 bases and J by 8 bases; unmatched bases: 14. The V gene's germline CDR1 is LGHNT and CDR2 FRNRAP.

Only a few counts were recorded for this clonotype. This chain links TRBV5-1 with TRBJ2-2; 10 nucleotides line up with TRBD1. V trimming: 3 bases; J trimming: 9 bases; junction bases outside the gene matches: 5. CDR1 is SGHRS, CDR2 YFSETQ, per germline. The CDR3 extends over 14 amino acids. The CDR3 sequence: CASSSGQGSRELFF. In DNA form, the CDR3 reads TGCGCCAGCAGCTCGGGACAGGGGTCCAGGGAGCTGTTTTTT.

CDR3 sequence: CASSYPDSHSGNTIYF. The CDR3 DNA sequence: TGTGCCAGCAGTTACCCGGACAGTCACTCTGGAAACACCATATATTTT. The chain links TRBV6-6 to TRBJ1-3; a weak D match, TRBD1 (6 bases). CDR3 size: 16 residues. V shed 2 bases and J shed 0 bases, with 11 bases lying between them. Looked up from germline, CDR1 is MNHNY and CDR2 is SVGAGI (reference sequence).

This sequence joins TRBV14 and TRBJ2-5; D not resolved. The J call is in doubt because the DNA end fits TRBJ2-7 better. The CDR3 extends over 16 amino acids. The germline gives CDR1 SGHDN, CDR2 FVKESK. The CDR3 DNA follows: TGTGCCAGCAGCCAACGAACTGGAGATCCTACCTACGAGCAGTACTTC. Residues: CASSQRTGDPTYEQYF.

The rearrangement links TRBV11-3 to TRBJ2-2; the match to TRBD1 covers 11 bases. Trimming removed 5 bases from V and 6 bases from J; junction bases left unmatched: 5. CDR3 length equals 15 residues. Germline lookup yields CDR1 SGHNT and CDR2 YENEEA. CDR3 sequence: CASSITGQGAGELFF. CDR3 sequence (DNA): TGTGCCAGCAGCATAACGGGACAGGGGGCCGGGGAGCTGTTTTTT.